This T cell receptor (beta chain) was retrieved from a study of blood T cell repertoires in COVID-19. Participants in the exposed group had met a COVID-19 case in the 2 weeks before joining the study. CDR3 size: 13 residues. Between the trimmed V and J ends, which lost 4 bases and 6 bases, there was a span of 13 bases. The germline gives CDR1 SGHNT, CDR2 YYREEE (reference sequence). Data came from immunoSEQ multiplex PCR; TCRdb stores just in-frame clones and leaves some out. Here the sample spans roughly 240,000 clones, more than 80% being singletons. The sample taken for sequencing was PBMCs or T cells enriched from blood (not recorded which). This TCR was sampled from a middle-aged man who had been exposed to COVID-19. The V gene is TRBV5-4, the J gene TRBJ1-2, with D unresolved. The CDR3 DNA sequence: TGTGCCAGCAGCCCTGCCCATGCGCATGGCTACACCTTC. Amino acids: CASSPAHAHGYTF.